Each of the 14 T cell receptor beta chains below was sequenced from the same sample in a study of T cells in tuberculosis. Method: immunoSEQ multiplex PCR; TCRdb's copy keeps in-frame clones and lacks some. The sample carries tens of thousands of clones, approximately 90% recorded once. The time point: new active TB diagnosis, blood taken before or within 7 days of starting treatment. The input for sequencing was PBMCs, taken at tuberculosis diagnosis. These receptors were obtained from an adult with tuberculosis.

The chain carries TRBV30 and TRBJ2-5; TRBD1 agrees at 10 bases. Trimming cost V 3 bases and J 4 bases; bases outside gene matches: 5. Germline V lookup: CDR1 GTSNPN, CDR2 SVGIG (reference sequence). The CDR3 loop spans 14 amino acids. CDR3 loop: CAWSETGGLETQYF. As DNA, the CDR3 is TGTGCCTGGAGCGAGACAGGGGGCCTAGAGACCCAGTACTTC.

This chain joins TRBV7-2 and TRBJ1-5, with 9 bases fitting TRBD1. The trim removed 7 bases at V and 6 bases at J, leaving 7 bases unmatched. The CDR3 contains 14 residues. Germline V gene lookup returns CDR1 SGHTA and CDR2 FQGNSA. CDR3 bases: TGTGCCAGCAATCAACAGGGGGCTGGTCAGCCCCAGCATTTT. This gives the protein CASNQQGAGQPQHF.

The V gene is TRBV19, the J gene TRBJ1-1; the D gene is possibly TRBD1 (5 bases). The V end lost 3 bases, the J end lost 1 base, and 6 bases lay between the germline ends. The CDR3 loop spans 13 amino acids. Germline CDR1 LNHDA, CDR2 SQIVND (reference sequence). CDR3 DNA: TGTGCCAGTAGTATCAGGGAGAACACTGAAGCTTTCTTT. Its protein is CASSIRENTEAFF.

The chain recombines TRBV19 with TRBJ2-7; 13 nucleotides align to TRBD2. Germline V gene data show CDR1 as LNHDA and CDR2 as SQIVND (reference sequence). The CDR3 consists of 15 residues. V trimming: 8 bases; J trimming: 4 bases; junction bases outside the gene matches: 8. This CDR3 is CASQLAGGPRYEQYF. The CDR3 coding sequence is TGTGCCAGTCAACTAGCGGGAGGGCCTCGGTACGAGCAGTACTTC.

The rearrangement joins TRBV13 to TRBJ2-7; 8 bases align to TRBD2. V was pared by 0 bases and J by 6 bases, with 7 bases of the junction left unmatched. CDR1 PRHDT and CDR2 FYEKMQ come from the germline V gene (reference sequence). The CDR3 is made up of 15 amino acids. This CDR3 reads CASSLGFGRAPEQYF. In DNA form, the CDR3 reads TGTGCCAGCAGCTTAGGTTTCGGGAGGGCCCCCGAGCAGTACTTC.

The chain links TRBV12-5 to TRBJ1-1; TRBD1 might be the D (6 bases). The CDR3 consists of 12 residues. V was shortened by 0 bases and J by 7 bases, with 6 bases between the two germline ends. The germline CDR1 and CDR2 sequences are LGHNT and FRNRAP. CDR3 amino acids: CASGLVQGEAFF. CDR3 bases: TGTGCTAGTGGTTTGGTACAGGGTGAAGCTTTCTTT.

The chain has TRBV5-6 and TRBJ2-7, with D possibly being TRBD1 (6 bases). The CDR3 totals 13 residues. V lost 0 bases and J lost 5, with 9 bases in between. Per germline, CDR1 SGHDT and CDR2 YYEEEE. Here the CDR3 DNA reads TGTGCCAGCAGCTTGGACAGGGTAGACGAGCAGTACTTC. Translated: CASSLDRVDEQYF.

The rearrangement joins TRBV2 to TRBJ1-1; D perhaps matches TRBD1 (6 bases). This CDR3 has 15 residues. The germline gives CDR1 SNHLY, CDR2 FYNNEI. Trimming took 3 bases from V and 0 from J, leaving 11 bases between them. The CDR3 spells CASSEWGQLNTEAFF. The CDR3 bases are TGTGCCAGCAGTGAGTGGGGGCAACTGAACACTGAAGCTTTCTTT.

The V and J genes are TRBV19 and TRBJ1-2, with D unresolved. Germline V lookup: CDR1 LNHDA, CDR2 SQIVND (reference sequence). V lost 2 bases and J 4 bases, leaving 11 bases between the germline ends. CDR3 length equals 14 residues. CDR3 amino acids: CASSIPGGAYGYTF. CDR3 DNA: TGTGCCAGTAGTATACCGGGAGGCGCCTATGGCTACACCTTC. The full variable domain, with the rest looked up from reference TRBV19 and TRBJ1-2, is DGGITQSPKYLFRKEGQNVTLSCEQNLNHDAMYWYRQDPGQGLRLIYYSQIVNDFQKGDIAEGYSVSREKKESFPLTVTSAQKNPTAFYLCASSIPGGAYGYTFGSGTRLTVV.

V usage is TRBV29-1 and J usage is TRBJ1-2; possibly TRBD1 for D (6 bases). The CDR3 is 14 residues long. CDR1 and CDR2 from the germline V gene are SQVTM and ANQGSEA. V lost 1 base, J lost 4 bases, and 13 bases lay in between. Here the CDR3 reads CSVEGDTRGYGYTF. The CDR3 DNA reads as TGCAGCGTTGAAGGGGACACCAGGGGCTATGGCTACACCTTC. The full variable domain, completed using reference TRBV29-1 and TRBJ1-2, is SAVISQKPSRDICQRGTSLTIQCQVDSQVTMMFWYRQQPGQSLTLIATANQGSEATYESGFVIDKFPISRPNLTFSTLTVSNMSPEDSSIYLCSVEGDTRGYGYTFGSGTRLTVV.

This rearrangement joins TRBV7-9 to TRBJ2-2; a possible D gene is TRBD1 (6 bases). The V gene's germline CDR1 is SEHNR and CDR2 FQNEAQ (reference sequence). CDR3 length: 16 residues. V gave up 1 base and J gave up 1 base, with 10 bases separating them. The CDR3 nucleotides are TGTGCCAGCAGCTTAGAACGGACAGAGAACACCGGGGAGCTGTTTTTT. Its protein product is CASSLERTENTGELFF.

The rearrangement joins TRBV19 to TRBJ1-3; D is unclear. CDR3 length: 12 amino acids. Trimming left V 6 bases short and J 7 bases short, with 10 bases between. Germline lookup yields CDR1 LNHDA and CDR2 SQIVND (reference sequence). The CDR3 spells CASRSGMNTIYF. The CDR3 bases are TGTGCCAGTAGGTCGGGGATGAACACCATATATTTT.

This chain joins TRBV28 and TRBJ2-1, with 10 bases that match TRBD1. Germline CDR1 MDHEN, CDR2 SYDVKM. The CDR3 length is 15 residues. With V trimmed by 4 bases and J by 5 bases, 5 bases remained unmatched. The CDR3 nucleotides read TGTGCCAGCAGTTACCGGGACAGGGGACACAATGAGCAGTTCTTC. Translation gives CASSYRDRGHNEQFF.

This chain uses TRBV9 with TRBJ2-7; 10 bases map to TRBD1. Unmatched junction bases numbered 4, after V lost 2 bases and J lost 5 bases. Germline CDR1 and CDR2: SGDLS and YYNGEE. The CDR3 runs to 14 residues. CDR3 sequence (DNA): TGTGCCAGCAGCGTCGGGACAGGGGACAACGAGCAGTACTTC. This encodes CASSVGTGDNEQYF. Full variable domain (outside the CDR3, taken from reference TRBV9 and TRBJ2-7): DSGVTQTPKHLITATGQRVTLRCSPRSGDLSVYWYQQSLDQGLQFLIQYYNGEERAKGNILERFSAQQFPDLHSELNLSSLELGDSALYFCASSVGTGDNEQYFGPGTRLTVT.